These T cell receptor beta chains were read from a single sample in a study of molecular identifiers for immune sequencing clone quantification. Using its own MiXCR run on the PCR reads, TCRdb lists one record per CDR3 protein. In the table there are around 480,000 distinct CDR3 sequences, around 23% of which are singletons. The sequencing input was naive CD8+ T cells from blood, with Jurkat cell RNA spiked in. These receptors all stem from a human donor in good health. Some libraries in this study had Jurkat cell RNA spiked in. CDR3s include the opening cysteine and the closing phenylalanine or tryptophan. D genes are given only for firm matches. The size entry is marked missing in some rows and otherwise reads once, few, many or a size class.

v_gene: TRBV27
abundance: many
j_gene: TRBJ2-3
d_gene: .
CDR3aa: CASSLSGGPYTDTQYF
CDR3nt: TGTGCCAGCAGTTTATCAGGCGGACCCTACACAGATACGCAGTATTTT

v_gene: TRBV6-4
abundance: few
j_gene: TRBJ2-2
d_gene: TRBD2
CDR3aa: CASSPTSGANTGELFF
CDR3nt: TGTGCCAGCAGCCCTACTAGCGGGGCCAACACCGGGGAGCTGTTTTTT

v_gene: TRBV29-1
abundance: many
j_gene: TRBJ1-4
d_gene: .
CDR3aa: CSVEAPGHNEKLFF
CDR3nt: TGCAGCGTTGAAGCCCCTGGTCATAATGAAAAACTGTTTTTT

v_gene: TRBV27
abundance: .
j_gene: TRBJ2-5
d_gene: TRBD2
CDR3aa: CASSFGTSGSRETQYF
CDR3nt: TGTGCCAGCAGTTTCGGGACTAGCGGGAGTCGAGAGACCCAGTACTTC

v_gene: TRBV9
abundance: many
j_gene: TRBJ2-3
d_gene: .
CDR3aa: CASSVGELTDTQYF
CDR3nt: TGTGCCAGCAGCGTCGGAGAACTCACAGATACGCAGTATTTT

v_gene: TRBV13
abundance: .
j_gene: TRBJ2-2
d_gene: .
CDR3aa: CASSQKGIVAGELFF
CDR3nt: TGTGCCAGCAGCCAGAAGGGGATTGTCGCCGGGGAGCTGTTTTTT

v_gene: TRBV29-1
abundance: many
j_gene: TRBJ2-5
d_gene: .
CDR3aa: CSAETGMGLPETQYF
CDR3nt: TGCAGCGCAGAAACAGGGATGGGGCTTCCAGAGACCCAGTACTTC

v_gene: TRBV6-2/TRBV6-3
abundance: .
j_gene: TRBJ2-7
d_gene: .
CDR3aa: CASSYSRAADYEQYF
CDR3nt: TGTGCCAGCAGTTACTCGAGGGCAGCCGATTACGAGCAGTACTTC

v_gene: TRBV10-3
abundance: few
j_gene: TRBJ2-7
d_gene: TRBD2
CDR3aa: CAISPTSERPEQYF
CDR3nt: TGTGCCATCAGCCCGACTAGCGAACGACCCGAGCAGTACTTC

v_gene: TRBV19
abundance: once
j_gene: TRBJ2-7
d_gene: .
CDR3aa: CASSISGVTYEQYF
CDR3nt: TGTGCCAGTAGTATAAGCGGTGTTACCTACGAGCAGTACTTC

v_gene: TRBV7-9
abundance: many
j_gene: TRBJ1-2
d_gene: .
CDR3aa: CASSPFSDGYTF
CDR3nt: TGTGCCAGCAGCCCGTTTTCTGATGGCTACACCTTC

v_gene: TRBV11-2
abundance: once
j_gene: TRBJ2-3
d_gene: TRBD2
CDR3aa: CASSTPRGSAGSYTDTQYF
CDR3nt: TGTGCCAGCAGCACCCCGCGGGGGAGCGCGGGAAGCTACACAGATACGCAGTATTTT

v_gene: TRBV3-1
abundance: .
j_gene: TRBJ1-3
d_gene: .
CDR3aa: CASSLKTRPTSGNTIYF
CDR3nt: TGTGCCAGCAGCCTAAAGACCCGACCTACCTCCGGAAACACCATATATTTT

v_gene: TRBV4-1
abundance: once
j_gene: TRBJ2-1
d_gene: .
CDR3aa: CASSPVTAGNAYNEQFF
CDR3nt: TGCGCCAGCAGCCCAGTAACGGCGGGAAATGCCTACAATGAACAGTTCTTC

v_gene: TRBV7-3
abundance: once
j_gene: TRBJ2-1
d_gene: .
CDR3aa: CASSLTGSSYNEQCF
CDR3nt: TGTGCCAGCAGCTTAACCGGGAGCTCCTACAATGAGCAGTGCTTC

v_gene: TRBV6-5
abundance: .
j_gene: TRBJ1-5
d_gene: .
CDR3aa: CASSLNGGQRDNQPQHF
CDR3nt: TGTGCCAGCAGTTTAAACGGGGGCCAGCGCGACAATCAGCCCCAGCATTTT

v_gene: TRBV19
abundance: few
j_gene: TRBJ2-7
d_gene: TRBD1
CDR3aa: CASAPGQGYEQYF
CDR3nt: TGTGCCAGCGCGCCGGGACAGGGATACGAGCAGTACTTC

v_gene: TRBV12-3/TRBV12-4
abundance: .
j_gene: TRBJ1-4
d_gene: TRBD1
CDR3aa: CASSFEGQGIERLFF
CDR3nt: TGTGCCAGCAGTTTCGAGGGACAGGGCATCGAGCGACTGTTTTTT

v_gene: TRBV7-2
abundance: many
j_gene: TRBJ1-6
d_gene: .
CDR3aa: CASSFHRDYNSPLHF
CDR3nt: TGTGCCAGCAGCTTTCATCGGGACTATAATTCACCCCTCCACTTT

v_gene: TRBV6-5
abundance: few
j_gene: TRBJ1-3
d_gene: .
CDR3aa: CASSYAPSRDGGNTIYF
CDR3nt: TGTGCCAGCAGTTACGCCCCTTCCAGGGATGGCGGAAACACCATATATTTT

v_gene: TRBV27
abundance: .
j_gene: TRBJ1-5
d_gene: .
CDR3aa: CASRDRKNQPQHF
CDR3nt: TGTGCCAGCCGAGACAGGAAGAATCAGCCCCAGCATTTT

v_gene: TRBV7-9
abundance: many
j_gene: TRBJ1-1
d_gene: TRBD1
CDR3aa: CASSWSGGEEAFF
CDR3nt: TGTGCCAGCAGCTGGTCAGGGGGCGAAGAAGCTTTCTTT

v_gene: TRBV20-1
abundance: .
j_gene: TRBJ2-7
d_gene: .
CDR3aa: CSASPTRYHYEQYF
CDR3nt: TGCAGTGCTTCTCCGACAAGGTACCACTACGAGCAGTACTTC

v_gene: TRBV7-9
abundance: many
j_gene: TRBJ1-1
d_gene: .
CDR3aa: CASSLALGGTEAFF
CDR3nt: TGTGCCAGCAGCTTAGCGTTAGGGGGCACTGAAGCTTTCTTT

v_gene: TRBV5-1
abundance: many
j_gene: TRBJ2-3
d_gene: TRBD2
CDR3aa: CASSLAQRAGGSTDTQYF
CDR3nt: TGCGCCAGCAGCTTGGCCCAGAGGGCGGGAGGAAGCACAGATACGCAGTATTTT

v_gene: TRBV20-1
abundance: many
j_gene: TRBJ1-2
d_gene: TRBD1
CDR3aa: CSANPGRGGANYGYTF
CDR3nt: TGCAGTGCTAACCCAGGCAGGGGGGGAGCTAACTATGGCTACACCTTC

v_gene: TRBV5-1
abundance: many
j_gene: TRBJ2-3
d_gene: .
CDR3aa: CASRPTGTSTDTQYF
CDR3nt: TGCGCCAGCAGACCGACTGGAACTAGCACAGATACGCAGTATTTT

v_gene: TRBV5-6
abundance: many
j_gene: TRBJ2-7
d_gene: .
CDR3aa: CASSPGRDSYEQYF
CDR3nt: TGTGCCAGCAGCCCGGGACGGGATTCCTACGAGCAGTACTTC

v_gene: TRBV11-2
abundance: .
j_gene: TRBJ2-7
d_gene: TRBD2
CDR3aa: CAGSLGLAGAYEQYF
CDR3nt: TGTGCCGGCAGCTTAGGGCTAGCGGGTGCCTACGAGCAGTACTTC

v_gene: TRBV7-9
abundance: many
j_gene: TRBJ2-5
d_gene: TRBD2
CDR3aa: CASSTGGAGETQYF
CDR3nt: TGTGCCAGCAGCACCGGGGGGGCCGGCGAGACCCAGTACTTC

v_gene: TRBV4-3
abundance: few
j_gene: TRBJ1-1
d_gene: .
CDR3aa: CASSPWLGGNTEAFF
CDR3nt: TGCGCCAGCAGCCCGTGGCTAGGGGGGAACACTGAAGCTTTCTTT

v_gene: TRBV18
abundance: .
j_gene: TRBJ2-7
d_gene: .
CDR3aa: CASRPGPMSYEQYF
CDR3nt: TGTGCCAGCCGGCCGGGACCTATGAGCTACGAGCAGTACTTC

v_gene: TRBV20-1
abundance: few
j_gene: TRBJ2-7
d_gene: TRBD2
CDR3aa: CSASPLLAGPLEQYF
CDR3nt: TGCAGTGCTAGCCCCTTACTAGCGGGACCCCTCGAGCAGTACTTC

v_gene: TRBV12-3/TRBV12-4
abundance: many
j_gene: TRBJ2-3
d_gene: .
CDR3aa: CASSLGVGTDTQYF
CDR3nt: TGTGCCAGCAGCCTGGGGGTGGGCACAGATACGCAGTATTTT

v_gene: TRBV27
abundance: .
j_gene: TRBJ2-1
d_gene: TRBD1
CDR3aa: CASSLWSTGGAYNEQFF
CDR3nt: TGTGCCAGCAGTTTATGGTCTACAGGGGGCGCCTACAATGAGCAGTTCTTC

v_gene: TRBV10-2
abundance: few
j_gene: TRBJ2-2
d_gene: TRBD2
CDR3aa: CASSRLAGPINTGELFF
CDR3nt: TGCGCCAGCAGTAGACTAGCGGGGCCTATAAACACCGGGGAGCTGTTTTTT

v_gene: TRBV6-1
abundance: .
j_gene: TRBJ2-5
d_gene: .
CDR3aa: CASKDREREEWGLQEIQYF
CDR3nt: TGTGCCAGCAAAGACAGGGAGAGAGAGGAATGGGGACTCCAAGAGATCCAGTACTTC

v_gene: TRBV7-9
abundance: many
j_gene: TRBJ2-2
d_gene: .
CDR3aa: CASSLVGHRTGELFF
CDR3nt: TGTGCCAGCAGCTTAGTGGGACACAGGACCGGGGAGCTGTTTTTT

v_gene: TRBV18
abundance: .
j_gene: TRBJ2-7
d_gene: TRBD2
CDR3aa: CASSPGRVDPYEQYF
CDR3nt: TGTGCCAGCTCACCCGGGAGGGTAGATCCCTACGAGCAGTACTTC

v_gene: TRBV27
abundance: .
j_gene: TRBJ2-7
d_gene: .
CDR3aa: CASSSFRGYEQYF
CDR3nt: TGTGCCAGCAGTTCATTCCGCGGGTACGAGCAGTACTTC

v_gene: TRBV28
abundance: many
j_gene: TRBJ2-7
d_gene: TRBD1
CDR3aa: CASSLRTGVTYEQYF
CDR3nt: TGTGCCAGCAGCCTTCGGACAGGGGTGACCTACGAGCAGTACTTC

v_gene: TRBV27
abundance: many
j_gene: TRBJ1-5
d_gene: .
CDR3aa: CASSFTGKNQPQHF
CDR3nt: TGTGCCAGCAGCTTTACAGGAAAAAATCAGCCCCAGCATTTT

v_gene: TRBV4-3
abundance: .
j_gene: TRBJ2-1
d_gene: .
CDR3aa: CASSQDKKSPEQLF
CDR3nt: TGCGCCAGCAGCCAAGATAAAAAGTCCCCTGAGCAGCTCTTC

v_gene: TRBV19
abundance: .
j_gene: TRBJ2-7
d_gene: TRBD1
CDR3aa: CASSMGDRGTFHEQYF
CDR3nt: TGTGCCAGTAGTATGGGCGACAGGGGAACGTTCCACGAGCAGTACTTC

v_gene: TRBV7-9
abundance: many
j_gene: TRBJ2-3
d_gene: TRBD2
CDR3aa: CASSTGLAGSTDTQYF
CDR3nt: TGTGCCAGCAGCACCGGACTAGCGGGAAGCACAGATACGCAGTATTTT

v_gene: TRBV7-8
abundance: .
j_gene: TRBJ1-5
d_gene: .
CDR3aa: CASSLYATVKSGDTQHF
CDR3nt: TGTGCCAGCAGCTTATACGCGACAGTAAAGTCGGGAGATACACAGCATTTT

v_gene: TRBV30
abundance: .
j_gene: TRBJ2-3
d_gene: .
CDR3aa: CAWSSSNTQYF
CDR3nt: TGTGCCTGGAGTAGTAGTAATACGCAGTATTTT

v_gene: TRBV7-9
abundance: once
j_gene: TRBJ2-7
d_gene: TRBD2
CDR3aa: CASSTSGTSGYEQHF
CDR3nt: TGTGCCAGCAGTACTAGTGGGACTAGCGGATACGAGCAGCACTTC